Described below is a single TCR beta chain sequence and its context. Antigen specificity is unknown. This sample is part of a study of cytomegalovirus exposure and HLA in healthy donors. The PCR used 60 Vbeta and 13 Jbeta primers. TCRdb's copy holds only in-frame clones and misses some; the assay was immunoSEQ multiplex PCR. The sample consists of about 94,000 clones, around 66% of them appearing once. Whole-study results and caveats: A missense variant in DCLRE1C was later tied to TCR beta V- and J-gene trimming.

CDR1 is SGHAT, CDR2 FQNNGV, per germline. The CDR3 contains 14 residues. Trimming removed 3 bases from V and 1 base from J, with 10 bases in between. Source material: PBMCs. This clonotype was obtained from a man aged 25 to 40 in good health and CMV-seronegative. This chain joins TRBV11-2 and TRBJ2-7; D perhaps matches TRBD2 (6 bases). The DNA for the CDR3 is TGTGCCAGCAGCTTCGGGGACTCTTCCTACGAGCAGTACTTC. Translation: CASSFGDSSYEQYF.